The next 4 T cell receptor beta chains were all read from a single sample in a study of glioma-infiltrating T cells (dated by TCRdb to between 2015 and 2016). The run used an Illumina MiSeq. The iRepertoire nested amplicon-rescue multiplex PCR (arm-PCR) platform was used to amplify TCR alpha and beta CDR3 regions from RNA. TCRdb itself trimmed the public reads at Q25 with fastp, ran MiXCR and retained productive beta chains. Every distinct CDR3 protein forms one entry, paired with its most common genes and DNA. The sample records approximately 110,000 distinct CDR3 sequences, 25% of which are singletons. 35% of the sample is in the top ten clones. The sequencing sample was made of glioma tissue, nonneoplastic brain tissue, or PBMCs (not recorded which). These receptor sequences come from a human donor with low-grade glioma or glioblastoma, undergoing nonglioma brain surgery, or in good health (not recorded which).

This clonotype was seen repeatedly, ten times or more. The chain couples TRBV10-3 to TRBJ2-3, with 7 bases matching TRBD2. Germline CDR1 is ENHRY and CDR2 is SYGVKD. V gave up 3 bases and J gave up 4 bases; unmatched junction bases: 7. CDR3 length: 15 residues. Written as DNA, the CDR3 is TGTGCCATCAGTGAACCTAGCGGTCGGGCAGATACGCAGTATTTT. Translation gives CAISEPSGRADTQYF.

At least ten counts were recorded for this clonotype. The rearrangement uses TRBV28 and TRBJ1-5; TRBD1 matches at 9 bases. This CDR3 spans 14 amino acids. The germline CDR1 and CDR2 sequences are MDHEN and SYDVKM. Losses at the gene ends were 4 bases for V and 6 bases for J; bases not matched to a gene: 4. In nucleotides, the CDR3 is TGTGCCAGCAGTTCCGGACAGGGGACTCAGCCCCAGCATTTT. The encoded protein is CASSSGQGTQPQHF.

This clonotype was found many times. The V and J genes are TRBV5-1 and TRBJ1-2; 7 nucleotides line up with TRBD1. The germline V gene has CDR1 SGHRS and CDR2 YFSETQ. Trimming at V came to 4 bases and at J to 4 bases, leaving 7 bases not matched to a gene. This CDR3 has 14 residues. The CDR3 here is CASSEKQGTYGYTF. The CDR3 DNA reads as TGCGCCAGCAGCGAGAAACAGGGGACCTATGGCTACACCTTC.

This clonotype has at least ten counts. The chain is built from TRBV11-1 and TRBJ2-4; perhaps TRBD2 as D (5 bases). Trimming took 2 bases from V and 7 from J, leaving 21 bases between them. Per the germline V gene, CDR1 is SGHAT and CDR2 is FQDESV (reference sequence). CDR3 size: 17 residues. The CDR3 is CASSLSGRRSRVNIQYF. CDR3 in DNA: TGTGCCAGCAGCTTATCCGGTCGCAGGTCGAGGGTCAACATTCAGTACTTC. The whole variable domain, filled in from reference TRBV11-1 and TRBJ2-4, reads EAEVAQSPRYKITEKSQAVAFWCDPISGHATLYWYRQILGQGPELLVQFQDESVVDDSQLPKDRFSAERLKGVDSTLKIQPAELGDSAMYLCASSLSGRRSRVNIQYFGAGTRLSVL.